This T cell receptor (beta chain) was sequenced during a study of pediatric ulcerative colitis. Study-wide points: Total lymphocyte DNA, not sorted subsets, was the template. In rectum, acute severe colitis had expanded clones and less diversity.

On this clone itself: Its target is not known.

In germline, CDR1 is ENHRY, CDR2 SYGVKD. CDR3 length: 15 amino acids. J lost 9 bases, V lost 7 bases, and 11 bases had no gene match. Up to 500,000 reads were sequenced per sample. Data came from immunoSEQ multiplex PCR; TCRdb stores just in-frame clones and leaves some out. The repertoire has 55,000 to 70,000 clones, around 87% of them found once; the top ten carry about 1.5%. Specimen: blood. The chain uses TRBV10-3 and TRBJ2-1; 11 bases agree with TRBD2. The receptor's source is a boy between 5 and 17 years old who was a control in a study of pediatric ulcerative colitis. This chain's CDR3 is CAITPTSGKGTEQFF. CDR3 DNA: TGTGCCATCACCCCGACTAGCGGGAAGGGGACTGAGCAGTTCTTC.